The 28 T cell receptor beta chains presented below share a single source sample, sequenced in a study of spatial heterogeneity in lung cancer. TCRdb independently ran MiXCR on the 5' RACE reads; one entry per CDR3 protein. The sample contains around 4,000 distinct CDR3 sequences, 30% to 40% of which appear only once. Time point indicated: sample taken at primary tumor resection. The authors sequenced whole RNA from tumor, nontumor lung or frozen PBMC without sorting. This material consisted of PBMCs, taken at surgery. The receptors here all came from a male donor with early-stage non-small cell lung cancer.

Notes on this clonotype: The library was prepared for alpha chains; this beta chain is a stray read, so its frequency means little. The CDR3 is CASSALLAGVFGELFF. The CDR3 nucleotides are TGTGCCAGCAGTGCCTTACTAGCGGGAGTTTTCGGGGAGCTGTTTTTT. The chain links TRBV27 to TRBJ2-2; 11 nucleotides agree with TRBD2. Germline V lookup: CDR1 MNHEY, CDR2 SMNVEV (reference sequence). Unmatched junction bases numbered 9, after V lost 5 bases and J lost 7 bases. The CDR3 extends over 16 amino acids.

This clonotype has a handful of counts. Within a library made for alpha chains, this beta chain is off target, and its count is uninformative. The DNA for the CDR3 is TGTGCCAGCAGTATTAACGGGGAGACAGATACGCAGTATTTT. Translating it yields CASSINGETDTQYF. The rearrangement links TRBV7-2 to TRBJ2-3; D possibly corresponds to TRBD2 (5 bases). The CDR3 has 14 amino acids. Between the trimmed V and J ends, which lost 6 bases and 3 bases, there was a span of 13 bases. Germline values: CDR1 SGHTA, CDR2 FQGNSA.

On this clonotype itself: This beta chain turned up in a library designed for alpha chains; as an off-target read, its abundance says little. The chain has TRBV18 and TRBJ2-7; the match to TRBD1 covers 8 bases. CDR3 length equals 15 residues. In germline, CDR1 is KGHSH, CDR2 LQKENI. V was clipped by 5 bases and J by 5 bases; unmatched bases: 11. Here the CDR3 DNA reads TGTGCCAGCTCAATTGGACAGGGTGGGGGAAACGAGCAGTACTTC. It yields the protein CASSIGQGGGNEQYF.

This clonotype has more than one count but fewer than ten. The library was prepared for alpha chains; this beta chain is a stray read, so its frequency means little. This chain uses TRBV27 with TRBJ2-2; D is undetermined. The CDR3 is 14 amino acids. Germline V CDR1 and CDR2: MNHEY, SMNVEV (reference sequence). V lost 6 bases and J lost 6, with 14 bases in between. The CDR3 reads CASSLRITAGELFF. The CDR3, as DNA: TGTGCCAGCAGCCTCAGAATTACAGCCGGGGAGCTGTTTTTT.

The table lists this clonotype with a few counts. This beta chain is an off-target read within a library intended for alpha chains, so its frequency means little. The V gene is TRBV12-3 or TRBV12-4, the J gene TRBJ2-7; D might be TRBD1 (6 bases). CDR3 length: 16 residues. Trimming removed 5 bases from V and 6 bases from J, with 23 bases in between. CDR3 in amino acids: CASSPRGRKPTGEQYF. For the CDR3, the DNA is TGTGCCAGCAGTCCCAGGGGTAGAAAGCCAACCGGCGAGCAGTACTTC.

Turning to this clonotype: For a library built for alpha chains, this beta chain is a stray read; little rests on its size. V gene TRBV29-1 combines with J gene TRBJ2-2; tentative D call: TRBD2 (6 bases). V lost 1 base and J 3 bases, leaving 12 bases between the germline ends. From germline, CDR1 is SQVTM and CDR2 ANQGSEA. This CDR3 has 15 amino acids. The CDR3 nucleotides are TGCAGCGTTGAAGTCGACGGGACTGACACCGGGGAGCTGTTTTTT. Its translation is CSVEVDGTDTGELFF.

This clonotype was detected a few times. Being off target in a library aimed at alpha chains, this beta chain has a size of little meaning. The V call is TRBV5-1, the J call TRBJ2-3; 7 bases line up with TRBD2. The V gene's germline CDR1 is SGHRS and CDR2 YFSETQ. V lost 0 bases and J lost 4; bases outside the gene matches: 5. The CDR3 spans 15 residues. The CDR3 loop reads CASSLEGGKADTQYF. The CDR3 region has the DNA TGCGCCAGCAGCTTGGAGGGAGGGAAGGCAGATACGCAGTATTTT.

This clonotype is medium-sized. For a library built for alpha chains, this beta chain is a stray read; little rests on its size. The V gene is TRBV10-3, the J gene TRBJ2-3; the match to TRBD2 covers 7 bases. The V gene end was trimmed by 5 bases and the J gene end by 6 bases; junction bases not matched to a gene: 14. Germline lookup yields CDR1 ENHRY and CDR2 SYGVKD. The length of the CDR3 is 16 residues. In DNA, the CDR3 is TGTGCCATCAGTTTAAGAGCCGGGACTACAGGCGATACGCAGTATTTT. Residues: CAISLRAGTTGDTQYF.

This clonotype was seen a few times. This beta chain appears as a stray read in a library generated for alpha chains; its size is not informative. The chain joins TRBV4-1 to TRBJ2-2; D possibly corresponds to TRBD2 (6 bases). CDR3 size: 16 residues. V was cut by 0 bases and J by 1 base, with 9 bases left in between. Germline CDR1 reads MGHRA; CDR2 reads YSYEKL. Here the CDR3 reads CASSQDAGRNTGELFF. CDR3 sequence (DNA): TGCGCCAGCAGCCAAGATGCGGGGAGGAACACCGGGGAGCTGTTTTTT.

This clonotype showed up just a few times. This beta chain was picked up by a library intended for alpha chains and is off target, so its count carries little meaning. The V and J genes are TRBV20-1 and TRBJ2-5; D gene ambiguous. CDR3 size: 15 residues. Germline CDR1 reads DFQATT; CDR2 reads SNEGSKA (reference sequence). V was shortened by 5 bases and J by 2 bases, with 18 bases between the two germline ends. Written as DNA, the CDR3 is TGCAGTGCTCCCCCGTTGGAGCAGACACAAGAGACCCAGTACTTC. Its protein product is CSAPPLEQTQETQYF.

In the case of this clonotype: The size of this beta chain means little, since it is a stray read in a library made for alpha chains. The chain employs TRBV7-8 and TRBJ1-1, with D possibly TRBD1 on 5 matching bases. V dropped 5 bases and J dropped 1 base, with 17 bases sitting between them. Germline V gene data show CDR1 as SGHVS and CDR2 as FQNEAQ. The CDR3 covers 16 residues. CDR3 nucleotide sequence: TGTGCCAGCAGCGAACGGCCAGGGACGGAGAACACTGAAGCTTTCTTT. Encoded protein: CASSERPGTENTEAFF.

Comments on this clonotype: This beta chain appears as a stray read in a library generated for alpha chains; its size is not informative. This chain joins TRBV5-1 and TRBJ2-1; 10 nucleotides line up with TRBD2. The length of the CDR3 is 15 residues. Germline CDR1 is SGHRS and CDR2 is YFSETQ. V lost 6 bases and J lost 7; bases outside the gene matches: 10. The CDR3 nucleotides are TGCGCCAGCAACCTAGCGGGAGTTTCTTCGAATGAGCAGTTCTTC. It specifies CASNLAGVSSNEQFF.

Note on this clonotype: This beta chain is a stray read from a library made for alpha chains; its abundance is not meaningful. The CDR3 nucleotides read TGTGCCAGCAAAGACCGGGACAGGGACGAGACCCAGTACTTC. As protein: CASKDRDRDETQYF. V usage is TRBV7-9 and J usage is TRBJ2-5; 9 nucleotides match TRBD1. The CDR3 runs 14 residues. J lost 5 bases, V lost 7 bases, and 8 bases had no gene match. Germline V gene sequence: CDR1 SEHNR, CDR2 FQNEAQ (reference sequence).

A word on this clonotype: Since it is a stray read in a library aimed at alpha chains, this beta chain has a size that is not meaningful. The chain has TRBV7-9 and TRBJ2-3; 9 nucleotides line up with TRBD2. Germline CDR1 and CDR2: SEHNR and FQNEAQ (reference sequence). J lost 6 bases, V lost 5 bases, and 3 bases had no gene match. The CDR3 contains 13 residues. CDR3 nucleotides: TGTGCCAGCAGCGCGGGACTAGCCGATACGCAGTATTTT. Translating it yields CASSAGLADTQYF.

As regards this clonotype: This beta chain lies outside the target of a library built for alpha chains; its clone size means little. The chain is built from TRBV11-3 and TRBJ2-3, with 11 bases identical to TRBD1. The CDR3 is made up of 16 amino acids. Germline V gene sequence: CDR1 SGHNT, CDR2 YENEEA. Trimming removed 4 bases from V and 2 bases from J; junction bases left unmatched: 5. The CDR3 region has the DNA TGTGCCAGCAGCTCAAGTGGACAGGGGGCCACAGATACGCAGTATTTT. Its protein product is CASSSSGQGATDTQYF.

Comments on this clonotype: Found in a library prepared for alpha chains, this beta chain is an off-target read, and its abundance has little meaning. The chain employs TRBV7-2 and TRBJ2-1, with D possibly matching TRBD2 (6 bases). Germline CDR1 SGHTA, CDR2 FQGNSA. The germline V and J ends were trimmed by 5 bases and 12 bases, with 17 bases remaining between them. This CDR3 is built from 13 residues. The CDR3 loop is CASSTGVLGGQFF. As DNA, the CDR3 is TGTGCCAGCAGCACCGGGGTCCTCGGGGGGCAGTTCTTC.

Concerning this clonotype itself: The library was built for alpha chains, so this beta chain is an off-target read and its size means little. This rearrangement joins TRBV7-8 to TRBJ2-3, with D maybe TRBD1 (6 bases). This CDR3 comprises 17 residues. V was shortened by 0 bases and J by 2 bases, with 15 bases between the two germline ends. Germline-derived CDR1 and CDR2 are SGHVS and FQNEAQ. In nucleotides, the CDR3 is TGTGCCAGCAGCTTAGCGCCACAGGGATGGGCCACAGATACGCAGTATTTT. Translating it yields CASSLAPQGWATDTQYF.

This clonotype was seen more than once but under ten times. This beta chain represents an off-target read in a library built for alpha chains; its size is of limited meaning. The chain has TRBV3-1 and TRBJ2-3, with D uncertain. The ends were cut back, 0 bases at V and 3 bases at J, with 10 bases in the middle. CDR1 and CDR2 from the germline V gene are LGHDT and YNNKEL (reference sequence). The CDR3 length is 15 residues. CDR3 sequence reads: CASSQDPPWTDTQYF. DNA for the CDR3: TGTGCCAGCAGCCAAGATCCCCCCTGGACAGATACGCAGTATTTT.

With regard to this clonotype: This beta chain represents an off-target read in a library built for alpha chains; its size is of limited meaning. The chain links TRBV5-1 to TRBJ2-3; 7 nucleotides match TRBD1. The V gene end was trimmed by 3 bases and the J gene end by 1 base; junction bases not matched to a gene: 5. The CDR3 extends over 15 amino acids. Per the germline V gene, CDR1 is SGHRS and CDR2 is YFSETQ. CDR3 nucleotide sequence: TGCGCCAGCAGCTCCGACAGGGTTGGCACAGATACGCAGTATTTT. Encoded protein: CASSSDRVGTDTQYF.

This clonotype was observed a few times. This beta chain is an off-target read within a library intended for alpha chains, so its frequency means little. This chain uses TRBV7-9 with TRBJ2-1, with D possibly TRBD2 on 5 matching bases. V was shortened by 3 bases and J by 12 bases, with 6 bases between the two germline ends. Germline V gene sequence: CDR1 SEHNR, CDR2 FQNEAQ (reference sequence). This CDR3 has 10 amino acids. The CDR3 bases are TGTGCCAGCAGCTTCGGAGGGCAGTTCTTC. Protein product: CASSFGGQFF.

For this clonotype: The library was prepared for alpha chains; this beta chain is a stray read, so its frequency means little. The V gene is TRBV12-3 or TRBV12-4, the J gene TRBJ1-5, with 7 bases matching TRBD1. This CDR3 has 13 amino acids. Trimming removed 4 bases from V and 4 bases from J; junction bases left unmatched: 1. The CDR3 here is CASSWGQNQPQHF. CDR3 coding DNA: TGTGCCAGCAGTTGGGGACAGAATCAGCCCCAGCATTTT.

This clonotype appeared a few times. This beta chain is a stray sequence in a library constructed for alpha chains; its clone size is not meaningful. The chain recombines TRBV28 with TRBJ2-7; possible D gene TRBD2, 6 bases. The CDR3 totals 15 residues. Germline CDR1 reads MDHEN; CDR2 reads SYDVKM. Between the trimmed V and J ends, which lost 5 bases and 0 bases, there was a span of 14 bases. CDR3 sequence reads: CASSALAVVSYEQYF. The DNA of the CDR3 is TGTGCCAGCAGTGCCTTAGCGGTCGTCTCCTACGAGCAGTACTTC.

As concerns this clonotype: Since the library was made to target alpha chains, this beta chain is a stray read and its abundance is not meaningful. The chain employs TRBV20-1 and TRBJ2-1; D unclear. The V end was cut by 0 bases, the J end by 4 bases, with 10 bases between. This CDR3 has 14 amino acids. CDR1 is DFQATT and CDR2 is SNEGSKA in the germline V gene (reference sequence). Here the CDR3 reads CSARERISYNEQFF. As DNA, the CDR3 is TGCAGTGCTAGAGAGAGGATCTCTTACAATGAGCAGTTCTTC.

Regarding this clonotype: As an off-target read in a library built for alpha chains, this beta chain has a frequency of little significance. The chain carries TRBV4-1 and TRBJ2-2, with D perhaps matching TRBD1 (6 bases). Germline values: CDR1 MGHRA, CDR2 YSYEKL. Trimming left V 7 bases short and J 7 bases short, with 19 bases between. There are 15 residues in the CDR3. In nucleotides, the CDR3 is TGCGCCAGCAACCCTTCCCAGGGGTCTGTCGGGGAGCTGTTTTTT. Residues: CASNPSQGSVGELFF.

About this clonotype itself: A library prepared for alpha chains yielded this beta chain as an off-target read; its size is of little meaning. This chain uses TRBV29-1 with TRBJ2-5; the D gene is possibly TRBD2 (7 bases). CDR1 SQVTM and CDR2 ANQGSEA come from the germline V gene. Between the trimmed V and J ends, which lost 6 bases and 5 bases, there was a span of 13 bases. This CDR3 is built from 12 residues. CDR3 loop: CSVRGGAETQYF. CDR3 nucleotide sequence: TGCAGCGTCCGCGGGGGCGCGGAGACCCAGTACTTC.

Notes on this clonotype: In a library made to pick up alpha chains, this beta chain is a stray read with a size that means little. This chain joins TRBV3-1 and TRBJ2-5, with a tentative D call TRBD1 (5 bases). Trimming removed 3 bases from V and 3 bases from J, with 20 bases in between. The CDR3 has 17 amino acids. CDR1 LGHDT and CDR2 YNNKEL come from the germline V gene (reference sequence). The CDR3 region is CASSHPPVQATEETQYF. In DNA, the CDR3 is TGTGCCAGCAGCCATCCCCCCGTACAGGCTACTGAAGAGACCCAGTACTTC.

As regards this clonotype: As an off-target read in a library built for alpha chains, this beta chain has a frequency of little significance. This chain joins TRBV19 and TRBJ1-2; TRBD1 aligns across 9 bases. CDR3 size: 16 residues. Germline CDR1 is LNHDA and CDR2 is SQIVND (reference sequence). The V and J ends lost 2 bases and 1 base, in that order; junction bases with no gene match: 5. CDR3 nucleotides: TGTGCCAGTAGTATAACTCTGGACAGGGGTAACTATGGCTACACCTTC. Encoded protein: CASSITLDRGNYGYTF.

Points on this clonotype: A library made for alpha chains picked up this beta chain off target, so its size means little. The rearrangement links TRBV27 to TRBJ2-1; 7 bases match TRBD2. The junction had 11 bases not matched to a gene; V was cut back by 11 bases and J by 7 bases. The CDR3 has 13 residues. Germline CDR1 MNHEY, CDR2 SMNVEV (reference sequence). The CDR3, as DNA: TGTGCCGACGGGGAGGGTGTATTGAATGAGCAGTTCTTC. Residues: CADGEGVLNEQFF.